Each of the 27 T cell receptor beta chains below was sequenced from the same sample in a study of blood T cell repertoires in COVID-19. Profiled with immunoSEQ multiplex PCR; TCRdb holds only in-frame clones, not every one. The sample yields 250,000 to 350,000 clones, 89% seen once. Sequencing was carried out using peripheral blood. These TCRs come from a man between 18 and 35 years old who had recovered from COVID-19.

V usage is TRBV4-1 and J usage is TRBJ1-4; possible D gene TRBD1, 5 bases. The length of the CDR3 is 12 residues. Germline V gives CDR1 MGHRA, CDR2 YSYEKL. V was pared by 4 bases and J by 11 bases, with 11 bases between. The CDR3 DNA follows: TGCGCCAGCAGCCCGGGGAGGGGTAAACTGTTTTTT. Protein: CASSPGRGKLFF.

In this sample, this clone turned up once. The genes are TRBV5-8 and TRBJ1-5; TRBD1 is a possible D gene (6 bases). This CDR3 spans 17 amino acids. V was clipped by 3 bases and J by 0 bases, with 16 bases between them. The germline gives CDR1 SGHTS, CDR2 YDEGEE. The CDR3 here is CASSYTPTGNSNQPQHF. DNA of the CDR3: TGTGCCAGCAGCTATACACCAACAGGGAATAGCAATCAGCCCCAGCATTTT.

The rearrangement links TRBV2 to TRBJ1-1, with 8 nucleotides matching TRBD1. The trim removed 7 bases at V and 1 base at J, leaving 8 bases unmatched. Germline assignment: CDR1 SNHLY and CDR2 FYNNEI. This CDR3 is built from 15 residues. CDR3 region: CASIYGGQGNTEAFF. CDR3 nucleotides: TGTGCCAGCATTTATGGCGGACAGGGGAACACTGAAGCTTTCTTT.

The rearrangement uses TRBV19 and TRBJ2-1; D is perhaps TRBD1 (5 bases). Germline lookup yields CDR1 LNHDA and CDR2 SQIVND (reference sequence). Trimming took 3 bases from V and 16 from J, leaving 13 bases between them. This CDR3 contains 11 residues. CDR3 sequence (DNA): TGTGCCAGTAGTATGGGCAGGGATGGTTTCTTC. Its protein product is CASSMGRDGFF.

In nucleotides, the CDR3 is TGCAGCGGGGCTAGCGGGATCTACGAGCAGTACTTC. Its translation: CSGASGIYEQYF. The V call is TRBV29-1, the J call TRBJ2-7; 9 nucleotides line up with TRBD2. Trimming cost V 7 bases and J 3 bases; bases outside gene matches: 4. CDR1 SQVTM and CDR2 ANQGSEA come from the germline V gene. This CDR3 is 12 amino acids long.

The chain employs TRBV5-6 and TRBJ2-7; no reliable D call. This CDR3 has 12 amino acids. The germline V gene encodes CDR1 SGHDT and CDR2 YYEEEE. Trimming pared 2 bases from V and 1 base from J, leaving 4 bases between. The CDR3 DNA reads TGTGCCAGCAGCTTTAGTTCCTACGAGCAGTACTTC. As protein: CASSFSSYEQYF.

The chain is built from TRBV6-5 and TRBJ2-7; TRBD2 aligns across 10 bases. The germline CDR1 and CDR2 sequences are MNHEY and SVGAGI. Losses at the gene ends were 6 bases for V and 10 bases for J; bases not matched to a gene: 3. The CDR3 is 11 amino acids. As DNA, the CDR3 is TGTGCCAGCAGACTAGCGGGACTACAGTACTTC. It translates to CASRLAGLQYF.

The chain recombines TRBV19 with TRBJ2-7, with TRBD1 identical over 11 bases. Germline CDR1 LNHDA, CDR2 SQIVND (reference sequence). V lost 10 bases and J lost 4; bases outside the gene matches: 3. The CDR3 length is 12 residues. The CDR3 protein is CATGDRGYEQYF. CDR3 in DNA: TGTGCCACCGGGGACAGGGGGTACGAGCAGTACTTC.

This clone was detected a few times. This CDR3 is CASSFGQPRSGNTIYF. The CDR3 bases are TGTGCCAGCAGTTTCGGACAGCCAAGATCTGGAAACACCATATATTTT. This chain joins TRBV27 and TRBJ1-3; tentatively, D is TRBD1 (6 bases). Trimming took 3 bases from V and 1 from J, leaving 13 bases between them. The CDR3 is 16 residues long. Germline V gene data show CDR1 as MNHEY and CDR2 as SMNVEV (reference sequence).

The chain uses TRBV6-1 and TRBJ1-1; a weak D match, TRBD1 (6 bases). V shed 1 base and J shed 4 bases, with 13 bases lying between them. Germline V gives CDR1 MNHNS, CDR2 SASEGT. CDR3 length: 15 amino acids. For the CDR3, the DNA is TGTGCCAGCAGTGAAGTCGCCGGGACACTCACTGAAGCTTTCTTT. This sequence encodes CASSEVAGTLTEAFF.

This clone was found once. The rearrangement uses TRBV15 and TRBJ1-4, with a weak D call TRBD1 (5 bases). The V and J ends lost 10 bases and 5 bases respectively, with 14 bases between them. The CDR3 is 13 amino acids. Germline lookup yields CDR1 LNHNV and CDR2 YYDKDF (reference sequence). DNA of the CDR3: TGTGCCATCCGGCAGGGAGGGAATGAAAAACTGTTTTTT. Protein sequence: CAIRQGGNEKLFF.

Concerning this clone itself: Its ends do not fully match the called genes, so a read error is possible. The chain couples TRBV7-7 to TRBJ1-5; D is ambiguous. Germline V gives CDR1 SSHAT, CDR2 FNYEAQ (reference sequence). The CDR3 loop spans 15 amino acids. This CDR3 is CASSLQRSRRQAQHF. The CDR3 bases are TGTGCTAGCAGCTTACAACGATCAAGACGCCAGGCCCAGCATTTT. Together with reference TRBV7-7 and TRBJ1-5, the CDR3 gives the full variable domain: GAGVSQSPRYKVTKRGQDVTLRCDPISSHATLYWYQQALGQGPEFLTYFNYEAQPDKSGLPSDRFSAERPEGSISTLTIQRTEQRDSAMYRCASSLQRSRRQAQHFGDGTRLSIL.

The chain's CDR3 is CSAKGGTGGDTQYF. The CDR3 DNA reads as TGCAGCGCCAAGGGTGGGACAGGGGGAGATACGCAGTATTTT. The rearrangement joins TRBV29-1 to TRBJ2-3; 11 bases fit TRBD1. Germline CDR1 and CDR2: SQVTM and ANQGSEA. V shed 7 bases, J shed 5 bases, and the junction held 8 bases outside the gene matches. This CDR3 spans 14 amino acids.

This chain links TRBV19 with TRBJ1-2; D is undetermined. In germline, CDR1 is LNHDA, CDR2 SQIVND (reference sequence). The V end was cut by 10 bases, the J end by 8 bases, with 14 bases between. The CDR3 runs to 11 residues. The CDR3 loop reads CATISIIGYTF. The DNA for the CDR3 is TGTGCCACTATCTCCATTATAGGCTACACCTTC.

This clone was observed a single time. CDR3 amino acids: CASGHATGSLHGYTF. The CDR3 nucleotides read TGTGCTAGTGGCCACGCAACAGGGAGCCTCCATGGCTACACCTTC. The chain employs TRBV12-5 and TRBJ1-2; D may be TRBD1 (6 bases). V lost 6 bases to trimming and J lost 6 bases, with 20 bases between them. The germline V gene encodes CDR1 LGHNT and CDR2 FRNRAP. The CDR3 consists of 15 residues.

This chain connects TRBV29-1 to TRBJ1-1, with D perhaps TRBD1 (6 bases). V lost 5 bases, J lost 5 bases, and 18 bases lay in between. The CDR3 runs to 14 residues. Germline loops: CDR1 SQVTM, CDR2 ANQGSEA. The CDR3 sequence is CSVIVIGGTTEAFF. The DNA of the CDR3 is TGCAGCGTTATAGTAATAGGGGGTACGACTGAAGCTTTCTTT.

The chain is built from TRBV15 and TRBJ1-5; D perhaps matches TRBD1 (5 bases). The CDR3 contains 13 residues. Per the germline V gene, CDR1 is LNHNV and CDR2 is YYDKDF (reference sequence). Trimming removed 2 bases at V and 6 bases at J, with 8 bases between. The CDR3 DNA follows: TGTGCCACCAGCAGACCCGGGGGTCAGCCCCAGCATTTT. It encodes CATSRPGGQPQHF.

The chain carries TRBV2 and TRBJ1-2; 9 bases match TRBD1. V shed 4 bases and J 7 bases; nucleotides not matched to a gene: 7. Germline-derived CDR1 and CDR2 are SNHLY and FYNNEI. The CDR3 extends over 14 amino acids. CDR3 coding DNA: TGTGCCAGCAGTGTGAACAGGGGGCAGGGTGGCTACACCTTC. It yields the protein CASSVNRGQGGYTF.

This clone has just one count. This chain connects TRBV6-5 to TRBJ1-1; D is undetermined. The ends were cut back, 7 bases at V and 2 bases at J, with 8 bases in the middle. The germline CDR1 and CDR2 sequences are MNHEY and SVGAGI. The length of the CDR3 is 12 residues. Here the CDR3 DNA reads TGTGCCAGCACATGGGCTAACACTGAAGCTTTCTTT. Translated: CASTWANTEAFF.

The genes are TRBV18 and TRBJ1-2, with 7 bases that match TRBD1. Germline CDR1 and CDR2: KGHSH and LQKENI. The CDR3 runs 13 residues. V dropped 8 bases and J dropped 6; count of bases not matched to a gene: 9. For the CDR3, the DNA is TGTGCCAGCACCCGACAGGGTATAAATGGCTACACCTTC. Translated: CASTRQGINGYTF.

As DNA, the CDR3 is TGTGCCAGCAGCGGGACCTCGGGACTAGCGGGGGGGCGAGTAGGCAATGAGCAGTTCTTC. It encodes CASSGTSGLAGGRVGNEQFF. This rearrangement joins TRBV9 to TRBJ2-1, with 16 bases aligning to TRBD2. Germline V CDR1 and CDR2: SGDLS, YYNGEE. The CDR3 has 20 residues. V was clipped by 3 bases and J by 6 bases; unmatched bases: 15. Filled out from reference TRBV9 and TRBJ2-1, the complete variable domain reads DSGVTQTPKHLITATGQRVTLRCSPRSGDLSVYWYQQSLDQGLQFLIQYYNGEERAKGNILERFSAQQFPDLHSELNLSSLELGDSALYFCASSGTSGLAGGRVGNEQFFGPGTRLTVL.

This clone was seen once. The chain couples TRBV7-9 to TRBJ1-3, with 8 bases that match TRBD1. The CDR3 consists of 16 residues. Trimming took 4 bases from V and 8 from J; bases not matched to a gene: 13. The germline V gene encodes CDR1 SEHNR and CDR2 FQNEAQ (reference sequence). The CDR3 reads CASSSAGDRGLHTIYF. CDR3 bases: TGTGCCAGCAGCTCGGCGGGTGACAGGGGTTTACACACCATATATTTT. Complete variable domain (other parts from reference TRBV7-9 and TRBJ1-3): DTGVSQNPRHKITKRGQNVTFRCDPISEHNRLYWYRQTLGQGPEFLTYFQNEAQLEKSRLLSDRFSAERPKGSFSTLEIQRTEQGDSAMYLCASSSAGDRGLHTIYFGEGSWLTVV.

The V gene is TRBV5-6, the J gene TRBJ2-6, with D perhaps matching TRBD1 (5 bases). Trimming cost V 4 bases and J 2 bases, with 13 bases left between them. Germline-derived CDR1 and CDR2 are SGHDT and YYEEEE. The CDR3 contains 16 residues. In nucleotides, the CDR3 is TGTGCCAGCAGCCGCAGGGTTGTTCCTGGGGCCAACGTCCTGACTTTC. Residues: CASSRRVVPGANVLTF.

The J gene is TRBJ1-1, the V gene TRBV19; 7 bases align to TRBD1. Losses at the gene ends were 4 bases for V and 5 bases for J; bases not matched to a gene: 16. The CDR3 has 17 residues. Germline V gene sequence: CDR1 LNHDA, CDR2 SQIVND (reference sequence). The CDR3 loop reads CASSTRQGNYQGTEAFF. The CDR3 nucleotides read TGTGCCAGTAGTACCCGACAGGGAAACTACCAGGGGACTGAAGCTTTCTTT.

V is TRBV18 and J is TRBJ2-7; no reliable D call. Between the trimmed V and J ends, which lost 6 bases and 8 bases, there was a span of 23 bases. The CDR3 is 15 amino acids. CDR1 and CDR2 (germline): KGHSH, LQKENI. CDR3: CASSPPTQPVKQQYF. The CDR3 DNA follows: TGTGCCAGCTCGCCGCCGACACAGCCCGTAAAACAGCAGTACTTC.

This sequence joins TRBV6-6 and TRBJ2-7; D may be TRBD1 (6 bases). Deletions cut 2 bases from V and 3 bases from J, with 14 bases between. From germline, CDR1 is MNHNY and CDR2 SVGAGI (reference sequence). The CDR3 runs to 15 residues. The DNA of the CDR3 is TGTGCCAGCAGTTACGCTACAGGGTCCCACTACGAGCAGTACTTC. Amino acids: CASSYATGSHYEQYF.

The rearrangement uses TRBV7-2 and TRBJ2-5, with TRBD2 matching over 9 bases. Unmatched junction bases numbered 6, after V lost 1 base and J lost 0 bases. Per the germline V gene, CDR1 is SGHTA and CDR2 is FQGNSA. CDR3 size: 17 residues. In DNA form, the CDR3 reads TGTGCCAGCAGCTTAGAAAGCGGGGGGCCGTACCAAGAGACCCAGTACTTC. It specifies CASSLESGGPYQETQYF.